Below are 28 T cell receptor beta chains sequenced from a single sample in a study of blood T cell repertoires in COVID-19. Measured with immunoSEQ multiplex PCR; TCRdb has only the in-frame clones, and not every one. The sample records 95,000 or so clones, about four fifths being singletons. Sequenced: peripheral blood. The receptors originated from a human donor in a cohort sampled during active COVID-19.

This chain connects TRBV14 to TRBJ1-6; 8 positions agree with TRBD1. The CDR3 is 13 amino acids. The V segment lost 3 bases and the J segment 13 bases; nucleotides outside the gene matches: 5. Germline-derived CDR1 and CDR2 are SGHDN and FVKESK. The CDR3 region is CASSHRGLPPLHF. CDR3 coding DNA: TGTGCCAGCAGCCACAGGGGGCTACCCCCCCTCCACTTT.

DNA of the CDR3: TGTGCCAGTAGTACCCGAACAGGGTCGAGCAATCAGCCCCAGCATTTT. This translates into CASSTRTGSSNQPQHF. This sequence joins TRBV19 and TRBJ1-5, with D perhaps matching TRBD1 (6 bases). CDR3 length: 16 residues. Germline CDR1 and CDR2: LNHDA and SQIVND (reference sequence). V lost 4 bases, J lost 1 base, and 14 bases lay in between. The full variable domain, rest sourced from reference TRBV19 and TRBJ1-5, is DGGITQSPKYLFRKEGQNVTLSCEQNLNHDAMYWYRQDPGQGLRLIYYSQIVNDFQKGDIAEGYSVSREKKESFPLTVTSAQKNPTAFYLCASSTRTGSSNQPQHFGDGTRLSIL.

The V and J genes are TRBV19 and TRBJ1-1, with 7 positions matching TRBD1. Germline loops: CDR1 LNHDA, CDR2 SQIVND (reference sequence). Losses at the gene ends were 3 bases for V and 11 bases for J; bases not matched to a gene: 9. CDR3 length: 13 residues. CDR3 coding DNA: TGTGCCAGTAGTATGGACAGGTACCCCTCTGCTTTCTTT. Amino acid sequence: CASSMDRYPSAFF.

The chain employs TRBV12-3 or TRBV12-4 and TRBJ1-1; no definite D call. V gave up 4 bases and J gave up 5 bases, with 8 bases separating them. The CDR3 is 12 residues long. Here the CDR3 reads CASSSGVTEAFF. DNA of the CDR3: TGTGCCAGCAGTTCGGGTGTTACTGAAGCTTTCTTT.

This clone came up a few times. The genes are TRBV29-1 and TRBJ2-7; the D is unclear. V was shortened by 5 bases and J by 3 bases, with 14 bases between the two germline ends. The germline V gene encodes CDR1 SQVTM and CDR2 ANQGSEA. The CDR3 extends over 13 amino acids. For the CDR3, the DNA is TGCAGCGTTTTTCCCGAGCGAGGCTACGAGCAGTACTTC. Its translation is CSVFPERGYEQYF.

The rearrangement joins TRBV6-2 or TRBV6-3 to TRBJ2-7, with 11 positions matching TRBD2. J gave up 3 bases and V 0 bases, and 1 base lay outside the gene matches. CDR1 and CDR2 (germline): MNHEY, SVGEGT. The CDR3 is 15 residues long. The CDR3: CASSYSLAGGYEQYF. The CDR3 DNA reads TGTGCCAGCAGTTACTCGCTAGCGGGGGGCTACGAGCAGTACTTC.

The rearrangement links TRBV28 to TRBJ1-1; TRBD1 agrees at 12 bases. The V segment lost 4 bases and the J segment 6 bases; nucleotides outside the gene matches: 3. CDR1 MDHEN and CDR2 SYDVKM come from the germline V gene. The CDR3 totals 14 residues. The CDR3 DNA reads TGTGCCAGCAGTTCCCGGGACAGGGGGCCTGAAGCTTTCTTT. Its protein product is CASSSRDRGPEAFF.

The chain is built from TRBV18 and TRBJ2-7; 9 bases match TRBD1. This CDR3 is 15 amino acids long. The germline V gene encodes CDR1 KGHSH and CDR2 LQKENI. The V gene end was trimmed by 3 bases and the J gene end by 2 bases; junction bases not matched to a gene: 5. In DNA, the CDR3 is TGTGCCAGCTCACCCCTTGGACAGGGGCCCTACGAGCAGTACTTC. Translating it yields CASSPLGQGPYEQYF.

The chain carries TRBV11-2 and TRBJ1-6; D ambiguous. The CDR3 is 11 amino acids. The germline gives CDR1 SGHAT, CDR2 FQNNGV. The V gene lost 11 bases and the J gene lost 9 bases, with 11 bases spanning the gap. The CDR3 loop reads CAGGPGSPLHF. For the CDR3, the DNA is TGTGCCGGAGGGCCAGGTTCACCCCTCCACTTT. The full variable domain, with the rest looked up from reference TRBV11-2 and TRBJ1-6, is EAGVAQSPRYKIIEKRQSVAFWCNPISGHATLYWYQQILGQGPKLLIQFQNNGVVDDSQLPKDRFSAERLKGVDSTLKIQPAKLEDSAVYLCAGGPGSPLHFGNGTRLTVT.

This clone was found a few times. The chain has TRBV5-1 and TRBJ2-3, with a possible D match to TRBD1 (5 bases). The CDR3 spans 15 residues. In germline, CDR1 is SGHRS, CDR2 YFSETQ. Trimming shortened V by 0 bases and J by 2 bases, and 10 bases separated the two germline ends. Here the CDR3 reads CASSLGTHSTDTQYF. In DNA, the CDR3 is TGCGCCAGCAGCTTGGGGACACATTCCACAGATACGCAGTATTTT. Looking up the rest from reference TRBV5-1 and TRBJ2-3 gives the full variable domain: KAGVTQTPRYLIKTRGQQVTLSCSPISGHRSVSWYQQTPGQGLQFLFEYFSETQRNKGNFPGRFSGRQFSNSRSEMNVSTLELGDSALYLCASSLGTHSTDTQYFGPGTRLTVL.

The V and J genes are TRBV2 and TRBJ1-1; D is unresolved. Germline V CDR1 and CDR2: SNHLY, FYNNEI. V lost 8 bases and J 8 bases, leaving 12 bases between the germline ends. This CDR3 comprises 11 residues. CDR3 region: CASVGVNEAFF. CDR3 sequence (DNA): TGTGCCAGCGTTGGAGTCAACGAAGCTTTCTTT.

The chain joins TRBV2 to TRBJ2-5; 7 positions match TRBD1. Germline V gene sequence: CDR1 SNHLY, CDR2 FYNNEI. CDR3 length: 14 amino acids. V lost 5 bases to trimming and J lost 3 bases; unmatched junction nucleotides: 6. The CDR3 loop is CASSSTGLKETQYF. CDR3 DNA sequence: TGTGCCAGCAGTTCGACAGGGTTGAAAGAGACCCAGTACTTC.

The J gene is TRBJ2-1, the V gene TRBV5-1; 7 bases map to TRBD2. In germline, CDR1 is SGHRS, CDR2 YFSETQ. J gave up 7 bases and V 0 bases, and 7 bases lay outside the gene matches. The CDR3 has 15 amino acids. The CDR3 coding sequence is TGCGCCAGCAGCTTGGTGGGGGAGGGCGGAAATGAGCAGTTCTTC. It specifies CASSLVGEGGNEQFF.

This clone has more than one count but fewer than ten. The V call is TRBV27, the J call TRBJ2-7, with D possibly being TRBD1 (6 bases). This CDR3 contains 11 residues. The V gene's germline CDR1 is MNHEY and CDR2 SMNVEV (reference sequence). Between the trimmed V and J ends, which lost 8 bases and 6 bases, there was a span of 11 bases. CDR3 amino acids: CASSNRAEQYF. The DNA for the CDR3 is TGTGCCAGCTCCAACAGGGCCGAGCAGTACTTC.

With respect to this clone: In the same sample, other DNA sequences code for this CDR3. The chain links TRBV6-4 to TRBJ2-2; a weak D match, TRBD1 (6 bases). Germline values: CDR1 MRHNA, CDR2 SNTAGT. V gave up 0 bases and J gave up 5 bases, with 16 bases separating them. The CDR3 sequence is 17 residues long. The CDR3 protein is CASSDSYERGNTGELFF. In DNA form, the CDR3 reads TGTGCCAGCAGTGACTCTTACGAAAGGGGGAATACCGGGGAGCTGTTTTTT.

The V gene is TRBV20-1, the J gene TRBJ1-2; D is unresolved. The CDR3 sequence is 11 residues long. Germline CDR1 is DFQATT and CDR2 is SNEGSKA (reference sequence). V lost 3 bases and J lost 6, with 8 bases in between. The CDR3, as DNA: TGCAGTGCTAGTCCACAAGATGGCTACACCTTC. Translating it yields CSASPQDGYTF.

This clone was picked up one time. This chain's CDR3 is CASSFVRSYEQYF. The CDR3, as DNA: TGTGCCAGCAGTTTCGTCAGGTCCTACGAGCAGTACTTC. This chain joins TRBV12-3 or TRBV12-4 and TRBJ2-7; D call uncertain. V dropped 3 bases and J dropped 1 base, with 7 bases sitting between them. The CDR3 has 13 amino acids.

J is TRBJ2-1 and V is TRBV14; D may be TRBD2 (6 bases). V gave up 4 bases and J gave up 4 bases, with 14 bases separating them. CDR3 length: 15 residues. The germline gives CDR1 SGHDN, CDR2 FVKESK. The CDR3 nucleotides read TGTGCCAGCAGCCTGCTCGCGGGGCCTTACAATGAGCAGTTCTTC. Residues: CASSLLAGPYNEQFF.

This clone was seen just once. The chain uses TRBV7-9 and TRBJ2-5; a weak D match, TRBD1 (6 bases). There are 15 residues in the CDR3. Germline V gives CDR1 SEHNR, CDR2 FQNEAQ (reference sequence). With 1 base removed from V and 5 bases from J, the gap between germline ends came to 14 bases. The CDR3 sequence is CASSLELGGRETQYF. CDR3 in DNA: TGTGCCAGCAGCTTAGAATTAGGGGGTCGGGAGACCCAGTACTTC.

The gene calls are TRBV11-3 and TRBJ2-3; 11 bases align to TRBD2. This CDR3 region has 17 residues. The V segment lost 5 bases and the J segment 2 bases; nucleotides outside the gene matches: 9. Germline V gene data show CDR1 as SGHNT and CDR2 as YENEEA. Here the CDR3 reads CASSPGLAGHYTDTQYF. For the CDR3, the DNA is TGTGCCAGCAGCCCAGGACTAGCGGGCCATTACACAGATACGCAGTATTTT. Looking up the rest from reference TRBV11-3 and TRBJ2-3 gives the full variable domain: EAGVVQSPRYKIIEKKQPVAFWCNPISGHNTLYWYLQNLGQGPELLIRYENEEAVDDSQLPKDRFSAERLKGVDSTLKIQPAELGDSAVYLCASSPGLAGHYTDTQYFGPGTRLTVL.

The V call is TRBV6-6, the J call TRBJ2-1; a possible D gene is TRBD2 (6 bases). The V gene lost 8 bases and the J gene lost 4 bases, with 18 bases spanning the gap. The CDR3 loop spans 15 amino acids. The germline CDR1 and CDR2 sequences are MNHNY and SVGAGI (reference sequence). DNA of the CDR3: TGTGCCAGCGCGTTAGCGGAAATCCCTTACAATGAGCAGTTCTTC. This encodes CASALAEIPYNEQFF.

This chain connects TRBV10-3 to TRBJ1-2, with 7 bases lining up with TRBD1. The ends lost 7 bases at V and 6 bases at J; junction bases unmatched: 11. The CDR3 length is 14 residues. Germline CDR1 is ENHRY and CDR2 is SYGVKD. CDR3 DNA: TGTGCCATCAAAGAAACAGGGACAGCCAATGGCTACACCTTC. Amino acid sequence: CAIKETGTANGYTF.

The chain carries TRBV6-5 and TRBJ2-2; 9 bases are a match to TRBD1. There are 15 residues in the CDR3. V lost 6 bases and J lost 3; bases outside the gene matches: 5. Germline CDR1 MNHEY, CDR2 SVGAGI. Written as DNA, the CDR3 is TGTGCCAGCAGCCCAGGGACAGGGTACACCGGGGAGCTGTTTTTT. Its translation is CASSPGTGYTGELFF.

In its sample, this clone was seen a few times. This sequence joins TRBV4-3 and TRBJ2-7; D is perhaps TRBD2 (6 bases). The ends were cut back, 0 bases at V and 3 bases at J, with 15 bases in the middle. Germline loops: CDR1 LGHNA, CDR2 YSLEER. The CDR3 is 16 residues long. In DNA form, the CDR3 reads TGCGCCAGCAGCCAAGATTTGCGGGGTGCCCTCTACGAGCAGTACTTC. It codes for CASSQDLRGALYEQYF.

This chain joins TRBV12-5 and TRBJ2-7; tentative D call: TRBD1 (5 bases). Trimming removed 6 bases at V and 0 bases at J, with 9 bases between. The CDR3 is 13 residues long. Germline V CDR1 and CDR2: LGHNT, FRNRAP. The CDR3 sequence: CASGSDSSYEQYF. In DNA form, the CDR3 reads TGTGCTAGTGGCTCAGACAGCTCCTACGAGCAGTACTTC.

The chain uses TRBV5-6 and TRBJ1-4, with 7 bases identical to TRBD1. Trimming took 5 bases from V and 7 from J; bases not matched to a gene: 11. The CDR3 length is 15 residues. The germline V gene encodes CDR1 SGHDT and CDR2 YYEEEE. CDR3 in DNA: TGTGCCAGCAGGCAAGGGGGCGCGGGGACTGAAAAACTGTTTTTT. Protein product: CASRQGGAGTEKLFF.

The CDR3 coding sequence is TGTGCCAGCTCACAGGACAGGAGTAATGAAAAACTGTTTTTT. Amino acid sequence: CASSQDRSNEKLFF. This sequence joins TRBV18 and TRBJ1-4, with 7 positions matching TRBD1. The CDR3 consists of 14 residues. J was trimmed by 4 bases and V by 4 bases; bases with no gene match: 3. Germline V gene data show CDR1 as KGHSH and CDR2 as LQKENI. Combining the CDR3 with reference TRBV18 and TRBJ1-4 gives the whole variable domain NAGVMQNPRHLVRRRGQEARLRCSPMKGHSHVYWYRQLPEEGLKFMVYLQKENIIDESGMPKERFSAEFPKEGPSILRIQQVVRGDSAAYFCASSQDRSNEKLFFGSGTQLSVL.

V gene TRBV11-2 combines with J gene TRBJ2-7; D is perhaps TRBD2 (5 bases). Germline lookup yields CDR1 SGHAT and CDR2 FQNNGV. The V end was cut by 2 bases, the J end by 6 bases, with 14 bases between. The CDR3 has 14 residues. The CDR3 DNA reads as TGTGCCAGCAGCTTAAGTGGAGGTTTGGTCGAGCAGTACTTC. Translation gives CASSLSGGLVEQYF.